This section outlines one T cell receptor beta chain sequence together with its context. The data were taken from a study of blood T cell repertoires in COVID-19. The V gene's germline CDR1 is MNHNY and CDR2 SVGAGI (reference sequence). The CDR3 is 13 amino acids. Unmatched junction bases numbered 4, after V lost 8 bases and J lost 5 bases. The repertoire was sequenced with immunoSEQ multiplex PCR; TCRdb's copy has only in-frame clones and lacks some. The repertoire has about 180,000 clones, around 79% of them found once; the top ten carry 8.1%. Sequencing input: peripheral blood. The sequence derives from a woman in her fifties or sixties with COVID-19, enrolled during active disease. This rearrangement joins TRBV6-6 to TRBJ1-5, with 9 bases matching TRBD1. The DNA for the CDR3 is TGTGCCAGCGGGACAGGGCGGTATCAGCCCCAGCATTTT. Its protein is CASGTGRYQPQHF.